Described below is a single T cell receptor beta chain sequence and its context. This specimen comes from a study of blood T cell repertoires in COVID-19. Sequenced by immunoSEQ multiplex PCR; TCRdb stores in-frame clones only, minus some. The table shows about 180,000 clones, with 84% occurring only once. Germline lookup yields CDR1 SGHAT and CDR2 FQNNGV. V lost 0 bases and J 0 bases, leaving 9 bases between the germline ends. CDR3 length equals 16 residues. Sample: peripheral blood. This clonotype was obtained from a human donor in a cohort sampled during active COVID-19. The V and J genes are TRBV11-2 and TRBJ2-1; the D is unclear. The CDR3 region is CASSLDWSSSYNEQFF. DNA of the CDR3: TGTGCCAGCAGCTTAGATTGGTCCAGCTCCTACAATGAGCAGTTCTTC.